The 30 T cell receptor beta chains below all came from one sample that was sequenced in a study of blood T cells in healthy people across ages. A sample-barcoded 5' primer and a J-beta primer mix were used in a second PCR of roughly 6 to 11 cycles. One entry per CDR3 protein, called by TCRdb with MiXCR from the 5' RACE reads. The table lists over 950,000 distinct CDR3 sequences, approximately 38% of them singletons. Sequenced sample: blood. These TCRs come from a man aged 18 to 30 in good health.

This clonotype was found a few times. The chain combines TRBV20-1 with TRBJ1-6; D is undetermined. V was trimmed by 3 bases and J by 0 bases, leaving 9 bases between them. This CDR3 spans 15 amino acids. CDR1 is DFQATT and CDR2 is SNEGSKA in the germline V gene (reference sequence). The CDR3 coding sequence is TGCAGTGCTAGTAAAGGGAGCTCCTATAATTCACCCCTCCACTTT. Translating it yields CSASKGSSYNSPLHF.

In its sample, this clonotype was seen a few times. J is TRBJ1-5 and V is TRBV9, with 7 bases fitting TRBD1. J gave up 10 bases and V 4 bases, and 11 bases lay outside the gene matches. Germline CDR1 reads SGDLS; CDR2 reads YYNGEE. CDR3 length equals 14 residues. CDR3 in amino acids: CASSPTGAAHPQHF. The DNA of the CDR3 is TGTGCCAGCAGCCCCACAGGGGCCGCCCATCCCCAGCATTTT.

This clonotype was observed once. The chain combines TRBV7-9 with TRBJ2-5; D remains unclear. Deletions cut 2 bases from V and 11 bases from J, with 18 bases between. CDR1 and CDR2 from the germline V gene are SEHNR and FQNEAQ (reference sequence). The CDR3 covers 14 residues. The CDR3 DNA sequence: TGTGCCAGCAGCTTAACTGTGCCACTCAATGAGCAGTACTTC. Translation: CASSLTVPLNEQYF.

The V call is TRBV28, the J call TRBJ1-1; D is uncertain. V was trimmed by 8 bases and J by 0 bases, leaving 13 bases between them. Germline values: CDR1 MDHEN, CDR2 SYDVKM. This CDR3 contains 14 residues. The CDR3 bases are TGTGCCAGCTACGCTGGAGGCTTGAACACTGAAGCTTTCTTT. Its translation is CASYAGGLNTEAFF. Based on the CDR3 plus reference TRBV28 and TRBJ1-1, the full variable domain is DVKVTQSSRYLVKRTGEKVFLECVQDMDHENMFWYRQDPGLGLRLIYFSYDVKMKEKGDIPEGYSVSREKKERFSLILESASTNQTSMYLCASYAGGLNTEAFFGQGTRLTVV.

The V and J genes are TRBV15 and TRBJ2-1, with no clear D. This CDR3 is 14 amino acids long. Germline CDR1 and CDR2: LNHNV and YYDKDF (reference sequence). Trimming removed 1 base at V and 9 bases at J, with 13 bases between. The CDR3: CATSRVAGYFEQFF. In DNA, the CDR3 is TGTGCCACCAGCAGAGTTGCTGGTTATTTTGAGCAGTTCTTC.

The J gene is TRBJ1-2, the V gene TRBV12-3 or TRBV12-4; maybe TRBD1 (6 bases). Between the trimmed V and J ends, which lost 2 bases and 0 bases, there was a span of 10 bases. The CDR3 has 15 amino acids. The CDR3 nucleotides are TGTGCCAGCAGTTTATCGGGGGCTGCTAACTATGGCTACACCTTC. This codes for CASSLSGAANYGYTF.

Only one count was recorded for this clonotype. The gene calls are TRBV4-3 and TRBJ2-1; D is uncertain. The CDR3 is 14 residues long. Germline CDR1 LGHNA, CDR2 YSLEER. V was cut by 0 bases and J by 6 bases, with 9 bases left in between. CDR3 bases: TGCGCCAGCAGCCAAGAAGATAACTGCAATGAGCAGTTCTTC. Protein: CASSQEDNCNEQFF.

This chain links TRBV4-2 with TRBJ1-1; D unclear. This CDR3 is built from 14 residues. V was trimmed by 3 bases and J by 4 bases, leaving 12 bases between them. Germline loops: CDR1 LGHNA, CDR2 YNFKEQ. CDR3 loop: CASSHPDGGTEAFF. CDR3 DNA sequence: TGTGCCAGCAGCCATCCCGACGGAGGCACTGAAGCTTTCTTT.

The V and J genes are TRBV7-9 and TRBJ1-6, with D unresolved. Germline V lookup: CDR1 SEHNR, CDR2 FQNEAQ (reference sequence). The CDR3 length is 17 residues. With 0 bases removed from V and 2 bases from J, the gap between germline ends came to 11 bases. The DNA for the CDR3 is TGTGCCAGCAGCTTAGCGCCCGGGTCCACCTATAATTCACCCCTCCACTTT. As protein: CASSLAPGSTYNSPLHF.

The chain carries TRBV5-1 and TRBJ2-2; possible D gene TRBD1, 5 bases. CDR1 and CDR2 from the germline V gene are SGHRS and YFSETQ. Trimming removed 0 bases at V and 4 bases at J, with 10 bases between. CDR3 length: 15 residues. The chain's CDR3 is CASSLAGYGTGELFF. CDR3 coding DNA: TGCGCCAGCAGCTTGGCAGGGTACGGCACCGGGGAGCTGTTTTTT.

Details on this clonotype: One end of the junction varies from germline; a read error may be responsible. The genes are TRBV7-9 and TRBJ1-2; weak D call: TRBD1 (6 bases). Germline loops: CDR1 SEHNR, CDR2 FQNEAQ (reference sequence). The CDR3 consists of 17 residues. The CDR3 loop is CATSPPAAGGGACGYTF. The CDR3 DNA sequence: TGTGCCACCAGCCCTCCGGCAGCAGGAGGGGGAGCTTGTGGCTACACCTTC. Full variable domain (remainder filled in from reference TRBV7-9 and TRBJ1-2): DTGVSQNPRHKITKRGQNVTFRCDPISEHNRLYWYRQTLGQGPEFLTYFQNEAQLEKSRLLSDRFSAERPKGSFSTLEIQRTEQGDSAMYLCATSPPAAGGGACGYTFGSGTRLTVV.

This clonotype was observed a handful of times. The chain uses TRBV6-1 and TRBJ1-2, with D possibly being TRBD1 (5 bases). The CDR3 sequence is 14 residues long. Trimming removed 1 base from V and 6 bases from J, with 12 bases in between. Looked up from germline, CDR1 is MNHNS and CDR2 is SASEGT. The CDR3 is CASSEGYRPDGYTF. CDR3 nucleotides: TGTGCCAGCAGTGAAGGATACAGGCCGGATGGCTACACCTTC.

This clonotype was detected a few times. The V call is TRBV12-3 or TRBV12-4, the J call TRBJ1-2, with D possibly TRBD1 on 6 matching bases. V lost 3 bases and J 6 bases, leaving 14 bases between the germline ends. This CDR3 comprises 14 residues. The CDR3 here is CASSLPGTPDGYTF. CDR3 nucleotides: TGTGCCAGCAGTTTGCCCGGGACACCCGATGGCTACACCTTC.

J is TRBJ2-1 and V is TRBV27; 9 bases line up with TRBD2. With V trimmed by 3 bases and J by 6 bases, 12 bases remained unmatched. The germline CDR1 and CDR2 sequences are MNHEY and SMNVEV (reference sequence). The CDR3 loop spans 17 amino acids. The CDR3 bases are TGTGCCAGCAGTTTTACTCCGGACTTAGCGGGAGTCAATGAGCAGTTCTTC. It codes for CASSFTPDLAGVNEQFF.

This clonotype was seen a handful of times. The chain carries TRBV7-2 and TRBJ2-3; TRBD2 might be the D (7 bases). Trimming removed 1 base from V and 2 bases from J, with 10 bases in between. Germline CDR1 is SGHTA and CDR2 is FQGNSA. The CDR3 consists of 15 residues. CDR3 DNA sequence: TGTGCCAGCAGCTTAGAGGGGGGGATCACAGATACGCAGTATTTT. Translation: CASSLEGGITDTQYF.

The rearrangement uses TRBV7-2 and TRBJ1-6; D is ambiguous. Per germline, CDR1 SGHTA and CDR2 FQGNSA. V was cut by 2 bases and J by 2 bases, with 10 bases left in between. The CDR3 is made up of 16 amino acids. The CDR3 protein is CASSLNAAAYNSPLHF. CDR3 in DNA: TGTGCCAGCAGCTTAAACGCAGCTGCCTATAATTCACCCCTCCACTTT.

J is TRBJ2-3 and V is TRBV10-3; D not certain. Between the trimmed V and J ends, which lost 2 bases and 0 bases, there was a span of 6 bases. The germline gives CDR1 ENHRY, CDR2 SYGVKD. This CDR3 has 14 residues. CDR3 bases: TGTGCCATCAGTGAGCCGGACAGCACAGATACGCAGTATTTT. Translating it yields CAISEPDSTDTQYF.

Concerning this clonotype itself: An end of the junction does not agree with germline; a read error may underlie this. The V gene is TRBV12-3 or TRBV12-4, the J gene TRBJ1-1, with 10 bases aligning to TRBD1. This CDR3 has 14 residues. The CDR3 loop is CAGSFGTGVSEAFF. DNA of the CDR3: TGTGCCGGCAGTTTCGGGACAGGGGTGTCTGAAGCTTTCTTT.

CDR3 nucleotide sequence: TGTGCCAGCAGCTTAGACAGGGGGATTCAGCCCCAGCATTTT. Its protein product is CASSLDRGIQPQHF. J is TRBJ1-5 and V is TRBV7-9; 8 bases line up with TRBD1. Germline loops: CDR1 SEHNR, CDR2 FQNEAQ (reference sequence). The CDR3 is 14 residues long. The ends lost 1 base at V and 6 bases at J; junction bases unmatched: 2. Combining the CDR3 with reference TRBV7-9 and TRBJ1-5 gives the whole variable domain DTGVSQNPRHKITKRGQNVTFRCDPISEHNRLYWYRQTLGQGPEFLTYFQNEAQLEKSRLLSDRFSAERPKGSFSTLEIQRTEQGDSAMYLCASSLDRGIQPQHFGDGTRLSIL.

This clonotype was recorded many times. The genes are TRBV29-1 and TRBJ1-1, with D unresolved. The CDR3 is made up of 12 amino acids. CDR1 and CDR2 from the germline V gene are SQVTM and ANQGSEA. Deletions cut 3 bases from V and 1 base from J, with 6 bases between. The CDR3 loop is CSVDRPNTEAFF. For the CDR3, the DNA is TGCAGCGTTGATAGGCCGAACACTGAAGCTTTCTTT.

This sequence joins TRBV7-8 and TRBJ2-5, with D hard to call. This CDR3 region has 13 residues. From germline, CDR1 is SGHVS and CDR2 FQNEAQ. Trimming cost V 2 bases and J 5 bases, with 9 bases left between them. Written as DNA, the CDR3 is TGTGCCAGCAGCTTAAATTTCAGGGAGACCCAGTACTTC. Translated: CASSLNFRETQYF.

The DNA for the CDR3 is TGTGCCAGCAGTCCCCCTGGGGTGTGGGAAAAACTGTTTTTT. Translated, it gives CASSPPGVWEKLFF. The chain joins TRBV12-3 or TRBV12-4 to TRBJ1-4; the D is unclear. This CDR3 is built from 14 residues. V lost 5 bases and J lost 8, with 15 bases in between.

This chain uses TRBV5-1 with TRBJ2-1; no reliable D call. This CDR3 has 16 residues. Germline CDR1 reads SGHRS; CDR2 reads YFSETQ. Trimming stripped 2 bases from V and 1 base from J, with 13 bases between. CDR3 region: CASSFAWEWSYNEQFF. DNA of the CDR3: TGCGCCAGCAGCTTTGCCTGGGAATGGTCCTACAATGAGCAGTTCTTC.

This clonotype was counted only a few times. This chain joins TRBV2 and TRBJ2-3; 10 positions agree with TRBD2. V trimming: 7 bases; J trimming: 4 bases; junction bases outside the gene matches: 11. CDR1 and CDR2 from the germline V gene are SNHLY and FYNNEI. The CDR3 loop spans 16 amino acids. The CDR3 is CASTDGLAGDSDTQYF. CDR3 in DNA: TGTGCCAGCACCGACGGGCTAGCGGGGGATTCAGATACGCAGTATTTT.

To note about this clonotype: At one end, the junction sequence differs from germline, possibly due to a read error. CDR3 DNA sequence: TGTGCCGGCAGCCCAAACCCAGTCGACTATGGCTACACCTTC. This encodes CAGSPNPVDYGYTF. The genes are TRBV7-2 and TRBJ1-2; no clear D. In germline, CDR1 is SGHTA, CDR2 FQGNSA. The CDR3 length is 14 residues.

The sample holds a few counts of this clonotype. The chain combines TRBV10-3 with TRBJ2-3; a weak D match, TRBD2 (5 bases). Trimming stripped 4 bases from V and 6 bases from J, with 14 bases between. CDR3 length: 14 amino acids. Germline CDR1 and CDR2: ENHRY and SYGVKD. DNA of the CDR3: TGTGCCATCAGTGCCCTAGCCCTTGGGGATACGCAGTATTTT. Protein: CAISALALGDTQYF.

The CDR3 sequence: CASTGTGGSNQPQHF. In nucleotides, the CDR3 is TGTGCCAGCACTGGGACCGGAGGGTCCAATCAGCCCCAGCATTTT. The rearrangement links TRBV12-3 or TRBV12-4 to TRBJ1-5; D might be TRBD1 (5 bases). This CDR3 is 15 amino acids long. V was cut by 7 bases and J by 3 bases, with 16 bases left in between.

This clonotype appeared a few times. The chain is built from TRBV10-3 and TRBJ2-1; D is perhaps TRBD1 (6 bases). The germline CDR1 and CDR2 sequences are ENHRY and SYGVKD. CDR3 length: 11 residues. V was pared by 6 bases and J by 9 bases, with 9 bases between. The CDR3 spells CAISRGSEQFF. CDR3 sequence (DNA): TGTGCCATCAGCAGGGGAAGTGAGCAGTTCTTC.

The chain couples TRBV7-2 to TRBJ2-1, with D perhaps matching TRBD2 (6 bases). This CDR3 is built from 15 residues. Trimming removed 8 bases at V and 3 bases at J, with 17 bases between. Per the germline V gene, CDR1 is SGHTA and CDR2 is FQGNSA. DNA of the CDR3: TGTGCCAGCCGCCCTGTAGCGGCGCACTACAATGAGCAGTTCTTC. Its protein is CASRPVAAHYNEQFF. Full variable domain (outside the CDR3, taken from reference TRBV7-2 and TRBJ2-1): GAGVSQSPSNKVTEKGKDVELRCDPISGHTALYWYRQSLGQGLEFLIYFQGNSAPDKSGLPSDRFSAERTGGSVSTLTIQRTQQEDSAVYLCASRPVAAHYNEQFFGPGTRLTVL.

This clonotype occurred a few times. This chain uses TRBV20-1 with TRBJ2-1, with 11 bases identical to TRBD2. Germline trimming cut 1 base from V and 8 bases from J; bases unmatched to any gene: 16. The CDR3 spans 18 residues. Germline V gene data show CDR1 as DFQATT and CDR2 as SNEGSKA (reference sequence). CDR3 protein: CSARGPQTSGAHWDEQFF. In DNA form, the CDR3 reads TGCAGTGCTAGAGGGCCTCAGACTAGCGGGGCACATTGGGATGAGCAGTTCTTC.